Presented here are 5 T cell receptor beta chains from one specimen sequenced in a study of Ad26.COV2.S vaccination and SARS-CoV-2 variants. Treatment described: roughly 19 received Ad26.COV2.S at low or high dose, single or two shots; roughly 5 received placebo; per-sample allocation not given. Specimen acquisition occurred on day 63 following the initial vaccine or placebo injection. The assay was immunoSEQ multiplex PCR, and TCRdb's table has in-frame clones only and misses some. This sample has roughly 240,000 clones, with 70% to 90% found just once. The source material was peripheral blood, sampled in a trial of Ad26.COV2.S vaccine versus placebo. The receptors here all came from a person between 18 and 60 years old who received the Ad26.COV2.S COVID-19 vaccine or a placebo.

The chain employs TRBV6-6 and TRBJ1-5; D gene unclear. Per the germline V gene, CDR1 is MNHNY and CDR2 is SVGAGI (reference sequence). The CDR3 has 13 amino acids. V was pared by 2 bases and J by 8 bases, with 10 bases between. As DNA, the CDR3 is TGTGCCAGCAGTTACACCGGATCGGAGCCCCAGCATTTT. Translated: CASSYTGSEPQHF.

The chain links TRBV27 to TRBJ1-1; a weak D match, TRBD1 (5 bases). The CDR3 length is 18 residues. CDR1 and CDR2 from the germline V gene are MNHEY and SMNVEV (reference sequence). V lost 7 bases and J 4 bases, leaving 28 bases between the germline ends. The CDR3 bases are TGTGCCAGCACCCCTTCCGCATGGGACCGACTCGGAGCCACTGAAGCTTTCTTT. Its protein is CASTPSAWDRLGATEAFF.

This chain connects TRBV20-1 to TRBJ2-7; TRBD2 is a possible D gene (5 bases). Germline CDR1 reads DFQATT; CDR2 reads SNEGSKA (reference sequence). CDR3 length equals 11 residues. V lost 8 bases to trimming and J lost 2 bases, with 10 bases between them. CDR3 residues: CSNQRTYEQYF. The CDR3, as DNA: TGCAGTAACCAGCGGACCTACGAGCAGTACTTC.

This rearrangement joins TRBV9 to TRBJ2-7; TRBD2 matches at 11 bases. V lost 0 bases to trimming and J lost 5 bases; unmatched junction nucleotides: 4. There are 15 residues in the CDR3. The germline CDR1 and CDR2 sequences are SGDLS and YYNGEE. The CDR3 loop is CASSVGALAGDEQYF. The CDR3 DNA reads as TGTGCCAGCAGCGTAGGGGCACTAGCGGGAGACGAGCAGTACTTC.

The CDR3 DNA follows: TGTGCCAGCAGTTGGGTCAATGAAAAACTGTTTTTT. As protein: CASSWVNEKLFF. The chain combines TRBV6-6 with TRBJ1-4; D unclear. The CDR3 runs 12 residues. V lost 4 bases and J lost 5, with 5 bases in between. Germline V CDR1 and CDR2: MNHNY, SVGAGI (reference sequence).